One and the same sample provided the 16 T cell receptor beta chains below, sequenced in a study of T cells in Graves' hyperthyroidism and ophthalmopathy. Researchers took RNA transcripts and amplified the TCR beta CDR3 regions from them. First-round RT-PCR targeting the TCR CDR3 was performed with the HTBI primer set. TCRdb re-called the multiplex PCR reads with MiXCR, one entry per CDR3 protein. The sample contains a few hundred thousand distinct CDR3 sequences, about 16% of which appear only once. Material: blood. The receptors originated from a woman between 55 and 75 years old with Graves' ophthalmopathy.

This clonotype was seen ten or more times. The chain uses TRBV9 and TRBJ2-2; TRBD2 might be the D (8 bases). Germline CDR1 is SGDLS and CDR2 is YYNGEE. The CDR3 sequence is 17 residues long. V was trimmed by 4 bases and J by 4 bases, leaving 20 bases between them. The CDR3 here is CASSLREGAGVTGELFF. The CDR3 DNA reads as TGTGCCAGCAGCCTTCGGGAGGGGGCAGGGGTCACCGGGGAGCTGTTTTTT.

This clonotype was counted at least ten times. The CDR3 is CASRGPREIGYTF. DNA of the CDR3: TGTGCCAGCAGGGGCCCTAGGGAAATTGGCTACACCTTC. The gene calls are TRBV7-8 and TRBJ1-2; no clear D gene. V was clipped by 6 bases and J by 7 bases, with 15 bases between them. Germline assignment: CDR1 SGHVS and CDR2 FQNEAQ. CDR3 length equals 13 residues.

This clonotype turned up a few times. This chain joins TRBV19 and TRBJ1-2; 7 bases line up with TRBD1. In germline, CDR1 is LNHDA, CDR2 SQIVND (reference sequence). V was pared by 8 bases and J by 2 bases, with 2 bases of the junction left unmatched. This CDR3 is built from 12 residues. The DNA for the CDR3 is TGTGCCAGTCGACAGGGCAACTATGGCTACACCTTC. Translated: CASRQGNYGYTF.

This clonotype was observed many times. The chain recombines TRBV12-3 or TRBV12-4 with TRBJ2-7; 8 positions agree with TRBD2. J lost 1 base, V lost 3 bases, and 5 bases had no gene match. The CDR3 spans 15 residues. For the CDR3, the DNA is TGTGCCAGCAGTTTCCCGCCTAGCGGGTCCTACGAGCAGTACTTC. Translated: CASSFPPSGSYEQYF.

The sample holds many counts of this clonotype. The chain combines TRBV20-1 with TRBJ2-1; 13 bases are a match to TRBD2. Trimming at V came to 4 bases and at J to 3 bases, leaving 9 bases not matched to a gene. Germline CDR1 is DFQATT and CDR2 is SNEGSKA (reference sequence). This CDR3 has 17 residues. The CDR3 sequence: CSATPGLAGAIYNEQFF. CDR3 sequence (DNA): TGCAGTGCTACCCCCGGACTAGCGGGAGCCATCTACAATGAGCAGTTCTTC.

The table lists this clonotype with a few counts. V gene TRBV20-1 combines with J gene TRBJ2-1, with 9 bases matching TRBD2. After removal of 6 bases from V and 2 bases from J, the junction contained 8 bases not matched to a gene. Germline CDR1 DFQATT, CDR2 SNEGSKA (reference sequence). This CDR3 comprises 15 residues. CDR3 region: CSANLAGYAYNEQFF. CDR3 coding DNA: TGCAGTGCGAACCTAGCGGGGTACGCCTACAATGAGCAGTTCTTC.

V and J are TRBV9 and TRBJ2-7, with TRBD2 matching over 9 bases. Germline trimming cut 0 bases from V and 0 bases from J; bases unmatched to any gene: 1. CDR3 length: 15 residues. Germline V gene lookup returns CDR1 SGDLS and CDR2 YYNGEE. CDR3 sequence (DNA): TGTGCCAGCAGCGTAGGCGGGAGGGCCTCCTACGAGCAGTACTTC. Amino acid sequence: CASSVGGRASYEQYF.

This sequence joins TRBV19 and TRBJ2-6; a weak D match, TRBD2 (6 bases). CDR3 length: 16 residues. Trimming cost V 3 bases and J 2 bases, with 11 bases left between them. The germline gives CDR1 LNHDA, CDR2 SQIVND (reference sequence). CDR3 in DNA: TGTGCCAGTAGTATGGTTGGGGGGACTGGGGCCAACGTCCTGACTTTC. Translating gives CASSMVGGTGANVLTF. The full variable domain, in which reference TRBV19 and TRBJ2-6 provide the parts outside the CDR3, is DGGITQSPKYLFRKEGQNVTLSCEQNLNHDAMYWYRQDPGQGLRLIYYSQIVNDFQKGDIAEGYSVSREKKESFPLTVTSAQKNPTAFYLCASSMVGGTGANVLTFGAGSRLTVL.

This clonotype was counted ten times or more. V usage is TRBV28 and J usage is TRBJ2-1; D not resolved. The V gene lost 4 bases and the J gene lost 5 bases, with 9 bases spanning the gap. Germline CDR1 MDHEN, CDR2 SYDVKM. This CDR3 is 13 amino acids long. CDR3 loop: CASSSVEHNEQFF. The CDR3 DNA is TGTGCCAGCAGTTCAGTCGAACACAATGAGCAGTTCTTC.

In this sample, this clonotype turned up a few times. The V call is TRBV6-6, the J call TRBJ2-1, with D tentatively TRBD2 (5 bases). This CDR3 has 14 residues. Germline CDR1 and CDR2: MNHNY and SVGAGI (reference sequence). With 2 bases removed from V and 9 bases from J, the gap between germline ends came to 14 bases. The CDR3 bases are TGTGCCAGCAGTTACGACCCAAGCGCGGGTGAGCAGTTCTTC. Its protein product is CASSYDPSAGEQFF.

The genes are TRBV2 and TRBJ2-5; TRBD2 matches 10 bases. CDR1 SNHLY and CDR2 FYNNEI come from the germline V gene. J lost 3 bases, V lost 5 bases, and 9 bases had no gene match. The CDR3 has 16 amino acids. CDR3 region: CASSNYGLAGEETQYF. CDR3 sequence (DNA): TGTGCCAGCAGTAACTACGGGCTAGCGGGAGAAGAGACCCAGTACTTC.

This rearrangement joins TRBV9 to TRBJ1-2; D is undetermined. Germline V gives CDR1 SGDLS, CDR2 YYNGEE. The CDR3 has 14 residues. V was clipped by 0 bases and J by 6 bases, with 12 bases between them. The chain's CDR3 is CASSVVERAHGYTF. The CDR3 nucleotides read TGTGCCAGCAGCGTAGTTGAACGAGCTCATGGCTACACCTTC.

The chain couples TRBV20-1 to TRBJ2-3, with a possible D match to TRBD1 (5 bases). Per germline, CDR1 DFQATT and CDR2 SNEGSKA (reference sequence). This CDR3 spans 11 amino acids. Between the trimmed V and J ends, which lost 6 bases and 2 bases, there was a span of 6 bases. The CDR3 region is CSATDTDTQYF. In DNA, the CDR3 is TGCAGTGCGACAGACACAGATACGCAGTATTTT.

This clonotype was recorded many times. V is TRBV2 and J is TRBJ2-3; tentative D call: TRBD2 (5 bases). The V gene's germline CDR1 is SNHLY and CDR2 FYNNEI. The germline V and J ends were trimmed by 2 bases and 4 bases, with 13 bases remaining between them. The CDR3 spans 15 residues. For the CDR3, the DNA is TGTGCCAGCAGTGAACTAGCTCTCAGGTCAGATACGCAGTATTTT. This codes for CASSELALRSDTQYF. The whole variable domain, filled in from reference TRBV2 and TRBJ2-3, reads EPEVTQTPSHQVTQMGQEVILRCVPISNHLYFYWYRQILGQKVEFLVSFYNNEISEKSEIFDDQFSVERPDGSNFTLKIRSTKLEDSAMYFCASSELALRSDTQYFGPGTRLTVL.

This clonotype was observed at least ten times. CDR3 loop: CASSEGQRSSYEQYF. The CDR3 bases are TGTGCCAGCAGTGAAGGCCAGCGGAGCTCCTACGAGCAGTACTTC. The V call is TRBV2, the J call TRBJ2-7; possible D gene TRBD2, 5 bases. Germline CDR1 and CDR2: SNHLY and FYNNEI. The length of the CDR3 is 15 residues. V was clipped by 1 base and J by 0 bases, with 10 bases between them.

This clonotype was counted at least ten times. V gene TRBV28 combines with J gene TRBJ2-7; the D is unclear. The germline gives CDR1 MDHEN, CDR2 SYDVKM. CDR3 size: 14 residues. Trimming shortened V by 8 bases and J by 6 bases, and 20 bases separated the two germline ends. The CDR3 region has the DNA TGTGCCAGCGCCCGTGCCGGGCTCCTTCGCGAGCAGTACTTC. This codes for CASARAGLLREQYF. Using reference TRBV28 and TRBJ2-7 for the parts outside the CDR3, the full variable domain is DVKVTQSSRYLVKRTGEKVFLECVQDMDHENMFWYRQDPGLGLRLIYFSYDVKMKEKGDIPEGYSVSREKKERFSLILESASTNQTSMYLCASARAGLLREQYFGPGTRLTVT.